This is a list of T cell receptor beta chains from one sample in a study of cytomegalovirus exposure and HLA in healthy donors. Clones were sequenced by immunoSEQ multiplex PCR, and TCRdb holds only the in-frame ones, with some missing. The sample contains about 55,000 clones, 55% to 85% of which appear only once. Sequences were obtained from PBMCs. Source of these receptors: a man aged 35-49 years in good health and CMV-seropositive. Each CDR3 is given with its conserved first and last residue. The order of the fields is clone size, V gene, CDR3 protein. Clone size is given for some rows only: seen once, a few or many times, or a class if the clone is expanded.

>-|TRBV5-6
CASSPFRLAGPDTQYF
>once|TRBV6-1
CASSEARGRGGEKLFF
>-|TRBV7-6
CASSSFPGQGSSYEQYF
>-|TRBV19
CASSISATTSYEQYF
>-|TRBV9
CASSVEDRSTEAFF
>-|TRBV6-5
CASSYGEGQTQYF
>-|TRBV2
CASSLRQSRIYEQYF
>once|TRBV29-1
CSVDSGTGRGQFF
>once|TRBV7-2
CASSLDHRVGKNIQYF
>few|TRBV19
CASRTQPPAFDEQFF
>-|TRBV4-1
CASSQDLRAGGGRGVAQYF
>few|TRBV5-4
CASSPRLAQETQYF
>-|TRBV11-2
CASSLDPGDHGYTF
>-|TRBV7-9
CASSLGLATRTDTQYF
>-|TRBV29-1
CSVGGDRGRKFF
>once|TRBV4-3
CASSQAFAEGPGEQYF
>-|TRBV2
CASSPGGRWVNSPLHF
>once|TRBV29-1
CSAPIFETGVYNEQFF
>-|TRBV6-5
CASSISGVEDTQYF
>-|TRBV5-6
CASSPITGQNTGELFF
>-|TRBV7-9
CASSDAGGPRRNTQYF
>-|TRBV30
CAWRSSSGANVLTF
>once|TRBV29-1
CSVAGTGSGNTEAFF
>-|TRBV9
CASSASTVMNTEAFF
>once|TRBV7-3
CASSSPGLPNDNEQFF
>few|TRBV4-1
CASSQDRGTGNTIYF
>-|TRBV6-6
CASRPTGGGQPQHF
>-|TRBV6-5
CASSPPRGANVLTF
>-|TRBV5-1
CASSSDTDTQYF
>few|TRBV29-1
CSVEQVTGGNTQYF
>-|TRBV28
CASSRDRLTDQPQHF
>-|TRBV6-1
CASSVARQGLSYEQYF
>-|TRBV6-5
CASSSLGSGTGELFF
>-|TRBV25-1
CASSPPDRYTEAFF
>-|TRBV27
CASSYRTGNIQYF
>few|TRBV11-2
CASSLARGTNEKLFF
>-|TRBV5-4
CASSFVGSGLGYTF
>few|TRBV6-6
CASSSEQGVRGYTF
>few|TRBV6-4
CASSDSGTGELFF
>-|TRBV6-5
CASSPDHRETEQYF